This T cell receptor (beta chain) was found in a study of T cells after yellow fever vaccination. Concerning this clonotype: No antigen is known for it.

In germline, CDR1 is MDHEN, CDR2 SYDVKM. CDR3 length: 14 amino acids. V dropped 5 bases and J dropped 0; count of bases not matched to a gene: 4. Broader study findings: Though it reached lower strength, the secondary response hit its peak faster, day 5 versus 15.

5'RACE template switching produced TCR cDNA carrying a universal primer site and UMIs. A single record per CDR3 protein comes from TCRdb applying MiXCR to the 5' RACE reads. The table shows around 530,000 distinct CDR3 sequences, with roughly a sixth occurring only once. The TCR originated in a man aged 18 to 29 who received the YFV17D yellow fever vaccine. This chain connects TRBV28 to TRBJ2-7, with 7 bases identical to TRBD2. The specimen comprised PBMCs, sampled about 5 days after the first yellow fever vaccination. CDR3: CASSRGESSYEQYV. The CDR3 DNA is TGTGCCAGCAGTCGGGGGGAGAGCTCCTACGAGCAGTACGTC.